Below are 17 T cell receptor beta chains sequenced from a single sample in a study of shared clonotypes between healthy human individuals. The protocol was immunoSEQ multiplex PCR, while the TCRdb copy is restricted to in-frame clones and leaves out a portion. The top ten clones hold around 0.29% of a sample with around 370,000 clones, about 96% of them seen once. The sample was memory CD8+ T cells sorted from blood. The subset denotes: CD45RO+ cells pooled with CCR7-negative TemRA cells. These receptors were taken from a man in his thirties or forties in good health.

Note on this clone: This sample also contains other DNA sequences that code for the same CDR3. The chain combines TRBV7-9 with TRBJ1-1; 7 bases match TRBD1. CDR3 size: 13 residues. Germline lookup yields CDR1 SEHNR and CDR2 FQNEAQ (reference sequence). V trimming: 5 bases; J trimming: 1 base; junction bases outside the gene matches: 1. CDR3 sequence: CASSRTGNTEAFF. CDR3 coding DNA: TGTGCCAGCAGCCGGACAGGGAACACTGAAGCTTTCTTT. Drawing the rest from reference TRBV7-9 and TRBJ1-1, the complete variable domain is DTGVSQNPRHKITKRGQNVTFRCDPISEHNRLYWYRQTLGQGPEFLTYFQNEAQLEKSRLLSDRFSAERPKGSFSTLEIQRTEQGDSAMYLCASSRTGNTEAFFGQGTRLTVV.

V is TRBV27 and J is TRBJ2-2; TRBD2 agrees at 11 bases. Trimming took 6 bases from V and 6 from J; bases not matched to a gene: 6. Germline loops: CDR1 MNHEY, CDR2 SMNVEV (reference sequence). CDR3 size: 15 residues. The DNA for the CDR3 is TGTGCCAGCAGACCTCCGGGACTAGCGGCCGGGGAGCTGTTTTTT. Protein sequence: CASRPPGLAAGELFF.

The rearrangement uses TRBV6-1 and TRBJ1-2; D remains unclear. Germline V CDR1 and CDR2: MNHNS, SASEGT. This CDR3 has 13 residues. Trimming cost V 7 bases and J 4 bases, with 13 bases left between them. The CDR3 DNA is TGTGCCAGCACCTATTCGAAAATCTATGGCTACACCTTC. Amino acids: CASTYSKIYGYTF.

V gene TRBV27 combines with J gene TRBJ1-3; the D is unclear. CDR3 length: 13 amino acids. Trimming took off 5 bases at V and 4 bases at J, with 9 bases between the two ends. Germline loops: CDR1 MNHEY, CDR2 SMNVEV (reference sequence). The CDR3 is CASSTFRGNTIYF. The DNA for the CDR3 is TGTGCCAGCAGTACCTTCCGGGGAAACACCATATATTTT.

The V call is TRBV9, the J call TRBJ2-3; D remains unclear. Germline lookup yields CDR1 SGDLS and CDR2 YYNGEE. With 1 base removed from V and 2 bases from J, the gap between germline ends came to 8 bases. This CDR3 has 14 amino acids. The CDR3 here is CASSVYLATDTQYF. DNA for the CDR3: TGTGCCAGCAGCGTATATCTCGCCACAGATACGCAGTATTTT.

This clone was seen only once. The rearrangement joins TRBV7-9 to TRBJ1-1; D uncertain. V was trimmed by 1 base and J by 3 bases, leaving 12 bases between them. This CDR3 comprises 15 residues. Germline CDR1 reads SEHNR; CDR2 reads FQNEAQ (reference sequence). Here the CDR3 DNA reads TGTGCCAGCAGCTTAGGCGCCAGTGGGCACACTGAAGCTTTCTTT. As protein: CASSLGASGHTEAFF.

This chain uses TRBV5-1 with TRBJ2-7; 9 nucleotides align to TRBD1. This CDR3 is built from 15 residues. Trimming took 3 bases from V and 4 from J; bases not matched to a gene: 8. In germline, CDR1 is SGHRS, CDR2 YFSETQ. The CDR3 coding sequence is TGCGCCAGCAGCTACTCGGGACAGGGTTTTTACGAGCAGTACTTC. Protein product: CASSYSGQGFYEQYF.

This clone was seen just once. The chain is built from TRBV27 and TRBJ2-1; 7 nucleotides line up with TRBD2. CDR1 and CDR2 from the germline V gene are MNHEY and SMNVEV (reference sequence). The length of the CDR3 is 12 residues. Trimming cost V 5 bases and J 9 bases; bases outside gene matches: 4. The CDR3 sequence: CASSTGGVEQFF. The CDR3 region has the DNA TGTGCCAGCAGTACGGGAGGCGTTGAGCAGTTCTTC.

The V call is TRBV7-6, the J call TRBJ2-5, with a tentative D call TRBD1 (6 bases). The V gene lost 5 bases and the J gene lost 5 bases, with 21 bases spanning the gap. CDR1 is SGHVS and CDR2 is FNYEAQ in the germline V gene. The CDR3 covers 16 residues. CDR3 sequence: CASSARARGGGETQYF. Here the CDR3 DNA reads TGTGCCAGCAGCGCCAGAGCCAGGGGCGGCGGGGAGACCCAGTACTTC.

The chain combines TRBV6-1 with TRBJ1-2; 9 bases agree with TRBD1. The CDR3 has 19 amino acids. Germline CDR1 is MNHNS and CDR2 is SASEGT. V lost 2 bases to trimming and J lost 3 bases; unmatched junction nucleotides: 16. CDR3 loop: CASSETAALQGANDYGYTF. CDR3 nucleotides: TGTGCCAGCAGTGAAACAGCCGCTTTACAGGGGGCGAATGACTATGGCTACACCTTC.

This chain joins TRBV6-6 and TRBJ2-3; 14 bases map to TRBD2. Trimming removed 5 bases from V and 4 bases from J; junction bases left unmatched: 5. Germline CDR1 is MNHNY and CDR2 is SVGAGI (reference sequence). The CDR3 length is 16 residues. The CDR3 is CASSRTSGRFPDTQYF. The CDR3, as DNA: TGTGCCAGCAGTCGGACTAGCGGGAGGTTTCCAGATACGCAGTATTTT.

The chain employs TRBV5-4 and TRBJ2-5; 7 nucleotides line up with TRBD2. The CDR3 loop spans 16 amino acids. V shed 3 bases, J shed 1 base, and the junction held 9 bases outside the gene matches. Germline CDR1 is SGHNT and CDR2 is YYREEE (reference sequence). CDR3 nucleotides: TGTGCCAGCAGCTGGAGGGCGGGAGCCCCCCAAGAGACCCAGTACTTC. As protein: CASSWRAGAPQETQYF.

This chain joins TRBV5-1 and TRBJ2-1, with 8 bases fitting TRBD1. CDR3 length equals 13 residues. Germline CDR1 is SGHRS and CDR2 is YFSETQ. V gave up 2 bases and J gave up 7 bases; unmatched junction bases: 2. CDR3 DNA sequence: TGCGCCAGCAGCTTTGGGGACAGGAATGAGCAGTTCTTC. Translating it yields CASSFGDRNEQFF.

This chain connects TRBV7-3 to TRBJ1-4; possible D gene TRBD1, 6 bases. The CDR3 contains 17 residues. The germline V and J ends were trimmed by 1 base and 7 bases, with 19 bases remaining between them. The V gene's germline CDR1 is SGHTA and CDR2 FQGTGA. The CDR3 spells CASSLRSQTGCAEKLFF. CDR3 bases: TGTGCCAGCAGCTTAAGGTCCCAGACAGGCTGTGCTGAAAAACTGTTTTTT.

A remark on this clone: The same CDR3 arises from other DNA sequences in this sample as well. The chain uses TRBV6-5 and TRBJ2-7; TRBD1 matches 8 bases. Losses at the gene ends were 0 bases for V and 3 bases for J; bases not matched to a gene: 4. The CDR3 sequence is 15 residues long. CDR1 and CDR2 (germline): MNHEY, SVGAGI. Written as DNA, the CDR3 is TGTGCCAGCAGTTACTCTGGAACAGGGGGCTACGAGCAGTACTTC. This gives the protein CASSYSGTGGYEQYF.

The rearrangement links TRBV5-1 to TRBJ2-4; D call uncertain. CDR3 length equals 11 residues. In germline, CDR1 is SGHRS, CDR2 YFSETQ. V lost 0 bases and J lost 8, with 3 bases in between. CDR3 DNA sequence: TGCGCCAGCAGCTTGGGGGACATTCAGTACTTC. Protein product: CASSLGDIQYF.

The chain recombines TRBV5-1 with TRBJ1-3, with a tentative D call TRBD1 (6 bases). Germline V gives CDR1 SGHRS, CDR2 YFSETQ. V lost 4 bases to trimming and J lost 2 bases, with 13 bases between them. The CDR3 is made up of 15 amino acids. In DNA form, the CDR3 reads TGCGCCAGCAGCACAGAGGGGGAGGCTGGAAACACCATATATTTT. Translating it yields CASSTEGEAGNTIYF.